This section outlines one T cell receptor (beta chain) sequence together with its context. No antigen is known for it. This entry belongs to a study of CD8+CD57+ T cells in acquired aplastic anemia. Turning to the study itself: Sorted CD4+ and CD8+ cells gave a mean 3.2 ug DNA, range 0.2 to 27.4 ug. CD4+ reads averaged around 9.9 million in healthy donors.

Profiling that covered TCR beta VDJ and CDR3 relied on genomic DNA as its template. TCRdb re-called the reads through MiXCR, storing one row per CDR3 protein. The data show about 130,000 distinct CDR3 sequences, around 48% seen once. Findings and caveats of the study: Patients showed no significant difference from controls in CD8+ Simpson's diversity. There were twenty-nine CD8+ CDR3 sequences that occurred in both patients and controls.

Germline-derived CDR1 and CDR2 are ENHRY and SYGVKD. The CDR3 consists of 11 residues. The V and J ends lost 8 bases and 4 bases respectively, with 9 bases between them. Sequencing was done on a sample of sorted CD4+, CD8+, or CD8+CD57+ T cells (not recorded which) from PBMCs. This chain uses TRBV10-3 with TRBJ2-7; possible D gene TRBD1, 6 bases. The source of this sequence is a human donor in good health, serving as a control. The CDR3 loop reads CAIGQQYEQYF. CDR3 in DNA: TGTGCCATCGGACAGCAATACGAGCAGTACTTC.